The entry that follows covers one T cell receptor (beta chain) sequence. This clone appeared a single time. What this receptor recognizes is not known. Base qualities are missing; no much larger clone stands one base away. The data are from a study of T cell changes during pregnancy in multiple sclerosis (dated by TCRdb to about 2019). The study in broad terms: In women with multiple sclerosis, the researchers looked at how the T cell repertoire shifted as pregnancy progressed.

Libraries were made using the immunoSEQ multiplex PCR assay. TCRdb holds this immuneACCESS table with in-frame rearrangements only. Some clones are missing; in checked studies, unresolved V genes explain under half, and the rest has no known cause. Within this sample are about 57,000 clones, with approximately 90% of them counted one time only. The top ten hold around 2.3% of the sample. The TCR sequence derives from a female donor in good health, enrolled as a control in a pregnancy study. The input for sequencing was peripheral blood, taken in the first trimester of pregnancy.

The DNA sequence is given as TGTGCCAGCAGCCCCACTGAGGGCAGGTACAATGAGCAGTTCTTC. This is translated as CASSPTEGRYNEQFF. The chain employs TRBV13 and TRBJ2-1, and perhaps TRBD2 as D gene, on 5 matching bases. V and J lose 5 bases and 4 bases, and a span of 15 bases separates them. CDR1 and CDR2 (PRHDT, FYEKMQ) derive from the germline V gene (reference sequence). Measured from the cysteine to the phenylalanine, the CDR3 is 15 residues long. Only the CDR3 part of the read is kept: 45 bases, read in frame from the first base.